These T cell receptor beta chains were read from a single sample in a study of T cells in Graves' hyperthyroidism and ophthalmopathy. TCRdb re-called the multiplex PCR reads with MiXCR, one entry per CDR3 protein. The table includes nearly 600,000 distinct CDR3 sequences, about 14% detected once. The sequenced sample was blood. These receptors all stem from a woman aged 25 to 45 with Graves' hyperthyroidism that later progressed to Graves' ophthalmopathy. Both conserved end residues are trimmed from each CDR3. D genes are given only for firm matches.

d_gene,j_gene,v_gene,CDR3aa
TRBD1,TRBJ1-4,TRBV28,ASSRTGTGSNEKLF
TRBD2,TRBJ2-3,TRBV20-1,SARDPSGRTSTDTQY
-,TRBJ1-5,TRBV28,ASLLDMGDQPQH
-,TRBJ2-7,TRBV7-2,ASSSARYEQY
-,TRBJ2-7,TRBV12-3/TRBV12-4,ASGRAALSYEQY
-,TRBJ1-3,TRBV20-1,SVQQSSGNTIY
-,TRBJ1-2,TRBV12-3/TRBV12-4,ASKDRGGVYGYT
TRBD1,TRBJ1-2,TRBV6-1,ASSEYRGYGYT
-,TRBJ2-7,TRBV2,ASSGADESYEQY
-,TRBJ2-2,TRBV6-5,ASSYPDPAETGELF
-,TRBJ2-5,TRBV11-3,ASSLGQAIDRETQY
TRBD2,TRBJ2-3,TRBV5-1,ASSERTSGSTDTQY
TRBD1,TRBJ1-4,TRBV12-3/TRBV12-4,ASNAPGQGDEKLF
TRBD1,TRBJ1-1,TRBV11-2,ASVPGYQGAPEAF
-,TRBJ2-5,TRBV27,ASSTGVAGETQY
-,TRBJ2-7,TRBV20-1,SAGETDLSYEQY
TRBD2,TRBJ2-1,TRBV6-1,AGRAAGSYNEQF
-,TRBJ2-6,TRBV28,GASGANVLT
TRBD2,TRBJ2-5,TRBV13,ASSLVAGGPRETQY
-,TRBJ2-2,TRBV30,AWRSSSSTGELF
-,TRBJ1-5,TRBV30,AWSLLNQPQH
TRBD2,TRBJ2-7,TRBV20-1,SARGPAGVGEQY
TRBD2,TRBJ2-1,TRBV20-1,SARGLAGYNEQF
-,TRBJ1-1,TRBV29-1,SVVKGSPEAF
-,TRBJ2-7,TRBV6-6,ASSYSSWASYEQY
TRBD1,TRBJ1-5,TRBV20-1,SAETGPLSNSNQPQH
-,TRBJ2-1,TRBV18,ASSPSGGLSSYNEQF
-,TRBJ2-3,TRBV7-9,ASSLTRPDTQY
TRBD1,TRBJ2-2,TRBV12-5,ASERQGAGTGELF
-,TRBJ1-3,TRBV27,ASSLRGIGNTIY
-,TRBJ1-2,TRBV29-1,SVDSGNGGGYT
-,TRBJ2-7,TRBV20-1,SARGGAEARFEQY
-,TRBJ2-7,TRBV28,ASSLWGGTSYEQY
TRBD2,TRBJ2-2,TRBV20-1,SARERETGELF
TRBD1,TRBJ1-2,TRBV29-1,SVDQGAAFGYT
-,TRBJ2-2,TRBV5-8,ASSSSGTVSGELF
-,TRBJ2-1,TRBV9,ASSQSGGSEQF
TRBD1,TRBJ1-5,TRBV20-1,SARSSGQAFSNQPQH
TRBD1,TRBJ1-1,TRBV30,AWVRQGGTEAF
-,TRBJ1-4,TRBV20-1,SARVQGWEKLF
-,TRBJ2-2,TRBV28,ASSFGGTVGELF
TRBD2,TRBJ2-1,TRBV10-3,AVGTSGNYNEQF
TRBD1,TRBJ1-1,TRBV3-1,ASSQRPQGKEAF
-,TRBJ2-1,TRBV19,ASRLAPLSYNEQF
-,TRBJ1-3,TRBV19,ASSIAVNSGNTIY
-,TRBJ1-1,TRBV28,ASSFKTEAF